This T cell receptor (beta chain) was profiled in a study of cytomegalovirus exposure and HLA in healthy donors. About the study: Some 85 million unique TCRs, all from HLA-typed donors, were included in an early release of the data. Notes on the study in general: Researchers catalogued around 150 TCR beta chains as cytomegalovirus-associated. Later, an analysis found that common viral pathogens appeared to be linked with several of the most significant clusters.

A word on this clone: Its antigen is not known.

V was clipped by 4 bases and J by 2 bases; unmatched bases: 4. Per the germline V gene, CDR1 is SEHNR and CDR2 is FQNEAQ (reference sequence). This CDR3 region has 15 residues. 60 Vbeta and 13 Jbeta primers were used in PCR. Assay used: immunoSEQ multiplex PCR; TCRdb lists only in-frame clones, some missing. The profile shows about 150,000 clones, approximately 84% of them singletons. The sequence was collected from a woman in her 40s in good health and CMV-seropositive. The V call is TRBV7-9, the J call TRBJ2-1; 8 bases align to TRBD1. The sample comprised PBMCs. The CDR3: CASSSTGVAYNEQFF. The CDR3 DNA reads as TGTGCCAGCAGCTCGACAGGGGTTGCCTACAATGAGCAGTTCTTC.